Below, 18 T cell receptor beta chains from the same sample are listed, as sequenced in a study of response to subunit inactivated influenza vaccine. TCRdb fed the RT-PCR reads into MiXCR, producing one record per CDR3 protein. This table has about 650,000 distinct CDR3 sequences, around 13% appearing once. The sample here was PBMCs from blood, taken around 15 days before vaccination. The receptor source for this set is a man between 50 and 59 years old who received an inactivated influenza vaccine.

This clonotype appeared a few times. The chain has TRBV9 and TRBJ2-7, with D unclear. The CDR3 has 14 amino acids. CDR1 and CDR2 from the germline V gene are SGDLS and YYNGEE. Trimming removed 3 bases from V and 2 bases from J, with 12 bases in between. The CDR3: CASSEHLAAYEQYF. The CDR3 DNA follows: TGTGCCAGCAGCGAGCATTTGGCAGCCTACGAGCAGTACTTC.

This chain connects TRBV28 to TRBJ2-7; 10 bases align to TRBD2. The CDR3 has 16 residues. The germline V gene encodes CDR1 MDHEN and CDR2 SYDVKM. Trimming cost V 5 bases and J 7 bases; bases outside gene matches: 14. DNA for the CDR3: TGTGCCAGCAGTCACAGGGGGTCTAGCGGGAGTCGGGAGCAGTACTTC. This gives the protein CASSHRGSSGSREQYF.

In this sample, this clonotype turned up once. The gene calls are TRBV19 and TRBJ1-5; D perhaps matches TRBD1 (5 bases). Trimming shortened V by 9 bases and J by 10 bases, and 16 bases separated the two germline ends. The V gene's germline CDR1 is LNHDA and CDR2 SQIVND (reference sequence). This CDR3 spans 12 amino acids. The CDR3 is CASGTDHLPQHF. In DNA, the CDR3 is TGTGCCAGCGGGACTGACCATTTACCCCAGCATTTT.

This clonotype has only a few counts. The V and J genes are TRBV4-3 and TRBJ1-2; D might be TRBD1 (5 bases). CDR1 and CDR2 from the germline V gene are LGHNA and YSLEER. Trimming removed 0 bases from V and 4 bases from J, with 9 bases in between. CDR3 length: 14 amino acids. This chain's CDR3 is CASSQEDRSYGYTF. As DNA, the CDR3 is TGCGCCAGCAGCCAAGAAGACAGATCCTATGGCTACACCTTC.

The CDR3 region is CASTGKYEQYF. CDR3 nucleotide sequence: TGTGCCAGCACAGGGAAGTACGAGCAGTACTTC. The chain employs TRBV2 and TRBJ2-7; perhaps TRBD1 as D (5 bases). Germline V lookup: CDR1 SNHLY, CDR2 FYNNEI. Trimming took 7 bases from V and 4 from J, leaving 8 bases between them. The CDR3 has 11 amino acids.

Here the CDR3 reads CASRRGQDVRTEAFF. The CDR3 nucleotides are TGTGCCAGCAGACGCGGACAGGACGTCCGCACTGAAGCTTTCTTT. J is TRBJ1-1 and V is TRBV7-2, with 7 nucleotides matching TRBD1. Trimming removed 6 bases from V and 4 bases from J; junction bases left unmatched: 11. Germline V CDR1 and CDR2: SGHTA, FQGNSA. CDR3 size: 15 residues. The full variable domain, its missing parts supplied by reference TRBV7-2 and TRBJ1-1, is GAGVSQSPSNKVTEKGKDVELRCDPISGHTALYWYRQSLGQGLEFLIYFQGNSAPDKSGLPSDRFSAERTGGSVSTLTIQRTQQEDSAVYLCASRRGQDVRTEAFFGQGTRLTVV.

This clonotype was seen more than once but under ten times. DNA of the CDR3: TGTGCCAGCAGCTCTGGGACACAAACCGACAATGAGCAGTTCTTC. It translates to CASSSGTQTDNEQFF. The V call is TRBV11-3, the J call TRBJ2-1; TRBD1 might be the D (6 bases). V was pared by 4 bases and J by 5 bases, with 15 bases between. The CDR3 consists of 15 residues. The germline V gene encodes CDR1 SGHNT and CDR2 YENEEA.

The chain couples TRBV29-1 to TRBJ2-7, with 8 nucleotides matching TRBD1. The CDR3 is 13 amino acids. Losses at the gene ends were 6 bases for V and 2 bases for J; bases not matched to a gene: 6. CDR1 and CDR2 (germline): SQVTM, ANQGSEA. CDR3 sequence: CSVRRDRTYEQYF. The CDR3 coding sequence is TGCAGCGTGAGACGGGACAGGACCTACGAGCAGTACTTC.

The CDR3 DNA reads as TGTGCCAGCAGCTCGGGACAGGCCGAACAAGCTTTCTTT. It yields the protein CASSSGQAEQAFF. The chain recombines TRBV7-3 with TRBJ1-1; 8 bases align to TRBD1. The germline V gene encodes CDR1 SGHTA and CDR2 FQGTGA. CDR3 length equals 13 residues. J lost 9 bases, V lost 4 bases, and 7 bases had no gene match.

This clonotype was seen ten or more times. The chain is built from TRBV20-1 and TRBJ2-1; TRBD2 agrees at 12 bases. Trimming cost V 5 bases and J 5 bases; bases outside gene matches: 7. Germline-derived CDR1 and CDR2 are DFQATT and SNEGSKA (reference sequence). CDR3 length equals 15 residues. The CDR3 reads CSAGGLAGTHNEQFF. The CDR3 bases are TGCAGTGCTGGCGGACTAGCGGGAACACACAATGAGCAGTTCTTC.

This clonotype was seen many times. The gene calls are TRBV28 and TRBJ1-5; 8 nucleotides align to TRBD1. The CDR3 extends over 13 amino acids. The V segment lost 6 bases and the J segment 6 bases; nucleotides outside the gene matches: 4. In germline, CDR1 is MDHEN, CDR2 SYDVKM. Here the CDR3 DNA reads TGTGCCAGCAGAGACAGGGGATCTCAGCCCCAGCATTTT. Translating gives CASRDRGSQPQHF.

The V gene is TRBV7-2, the J gene TRBJ2-7; TRBD2 aligns across 12 bases. There are 20 residues in the CDR3. The germline gives CDR1 SGHTA, CDR2 FQGNSA. V lost 0 bases and J lost 2; bases outside the gene matches: 14. The CDR3 nucleotides read TGTGCCAGCAGCTTAGCGGGAGGCACTAGCGGGGGGAAGGGGCCCTACGAGCAGTACTTC. Residues: CASSLAGGTSGGKGPYEQYF.

This clonotype was detected many times. The V gene is TRBV6-2 or TRBV6-3, the J gene TRBJ1-1; 7 nucleotides align to TRBD1. This CDR3 is 13 amino acids long. The V segment lost 6 bases and the J segment 3 bases; nucleotides outside the gene matches: 4. CDR1 is MNHEY and CDR2 is SVGEGT in the germline V gene. CDR3 sequence (DNA): TGTGCCAGCAGACTAGACAGGGACACTGAAGCTTTCTTT. It specifies CASRLDRDTEAFF.

The rearrangement uses TRBV27 and TRBJ1-1, with D hard to call. CDR1 and CDR2 from the germline V gene are MNHEY and SMNVEV (reference sequence). Deletions cut 1 base from V and 3 bases from J, with 12 bases between. This CDR3 comprises 15 residues. CDR3 bases: TGTGCCAGCAGTTTATATAGACCACAATACACTGAAGCTTTCTTT. It translates to CASSLYRPQYTEAFF.

The gene calls are TRBV7-9 and TRBJ2-2; D not certain. Trimming took off 4 bases at V and 6 bases at J, with 6 bases between the two ends. The CDR3 spans 12 residues. Germline assignment: CDR1 SEHNR and CDR2 FQNEAQ (reference sequence). The CDR3 nucleotides are TGTGCCAGCAGCTCCCCAGCCGGGGAGCTGTTTTTT. Translated, it gives CASSSPAGELFF.

This clonotype has at least ten counts. The CDR3 DNA reads as TGTGCCAGCAGTTACAGGGACTTGGGCGAGACCCAGTACTTC. Its translation: CASSYRDLGETQYF. This chain connects TRBV6-2 or TRBV6-3 to TRBJ2-5; possible D gene TRBD2, 6 bases. The CDR3 runs to 14 residues. Germline V gene data show CDR1 as MNHEY and CDR2 as SVGEGT. Trimming pared 2 bases from V and 5 bases from J, leaving 12 bases between.

There are many counts of this clonotype. J is TRBJ2-3 and V is TRBV11-1, with unresolved D. CDR1 SGHAT and CDR2 FQDESV come from the germline V gene (reference sequence). The CDR3 runs to 16 residues. V lost 5 bases to trimming and J lost 6 bases, with 21 bases between them. In nucleotides, the CDR3 is TGTGCCAGCAGCCTGGAGCGAATCGTCGCCCCGGATACGCAGTATTTT. Its protein is CASSLERIVAPDTQYF.

This clonotype was picked up many times. The chain joins TRBV20-1 to TRBJ1-6; maybe TRBD1 (5 bases). The CDR3 covers 12 residues. Per the germline V gene, CDR1 is DFQATT and CDR2 is SNEGSKA (reference sequence). V was trimmed by 6 bases and J by 12 bases, leaving 15 bases between them. The CDR3 DNA is TGCAGTGCATATTCAGGGTCGGGACCCCTCCACTTT. It encodes CSAYSGSGPLHF.